A single sample gave rise to the 23 T cell receptor beta chains below, sequenced in a study of CD4 and CD8 cells across lung adenocarcinoma regions. From the PCR reads, TCRdb called clonotypes with MiXCR, one entry per CDR3 protein. Altogether around 20,000 distinct CDR3 sequences are present, over 50% being singletons, with the ten largest covering roughly a quarter. The specimen sequenced was CD8+ T cells from the center of a lung tumor. These receptors came from a female donor with lung adenocarcinoma. The CD4 and CD8 labels of this study may be unreliable.

In regard to this clonotype: One junction end does not reproduce the germline sequence, and a read error may be involved. DNA for the CDR3: TGTGGCAGCAGCTCGCGGCTAGGAGCCAAAGATATGCAGTATTTC. Encoded protein: CGSSSRLGAKDMQYF. This sequence joins TRBV27 and TRBJ2-4; no definite D call. CDR3 length equals 15 residues. Germline CDR1 is MNHEY and CDR2 is SMNVEV (reference sequence).

The rearrangement joins TRBV6-1 to TRBJ2-4, with 8 bases lining up with TRBD1. Germline-derived CDR1 and CDR2 are MNHNS and SASEGT. This CDR3 region has 19 residues. Losses at the gene ends were 6 bases for V and 6 bases for J; bases not matched to a gene: 22. CDR3 coding DNA: TGTGCCAGCAGCAAGACACAATCCGGGACAGGTTTACTGCTAAACATTCAGTACTTC. It translates to CASSKTQSGTGLLLNIQYF.

The chain combines TRBV6-1 with TRBJ2-3; possible D gene TRBD2, 6 bases. This CDR3 region has 16 residues. The V and J ends lost 5 bases and 10 bases respectively, with 25 bases between them. The germline V gene encodes CDR1 MNHNS and CDR2 SASEGT. CDR3 sequence reads: CASSRERAVSTEAQYF. The CDR3 DNA is TGTGCCAGCAGTCGCGAGCGGGCTGTCAGCACAGAGGCGCAGTATTTT.

This clonotype showed up just a few times. This chain links TRBV6-1 with TRBJ2-1; D perhaps matches TRBD2 (6 bases). The CDR3 sequence is 15 residues long. Germline V gene data show CDR1 as MNHNS and CDR2 as SASEGT. V was clipped by 5 bases and J by 1 base, with 12 bases between them. The CDR3, as DNA: TGTGCCAGCAGTCCCGCTAGCGCATCCTACAATGAGCAGTTCTTC. This gives the protein CASSPASASYNEQFF.

This clonotype appeared a few times. J is TRBJ2-5 and V is TRBV24-1; perhaps TRBD1 as D (6 bases). This CDR3 region has 13 residues. The germline CDR1 and CDR2 sequences are KGHDR and SFDVKD. Between the trimmed V and J ends, which lost 4 bases and 4 bases, there was a span of 9 bases. CDR3 bases: TGTGCCACCAGTGAACAGGGTAGAGAGACCCAGTACTTC. This sequence encodes CATSEQGRETQYF.

A word on this clonotype: One base away lies a much larger clone, so this may be a sequencing read error. The J gene is TRBJ2-5, the V gene TRBV5-1; 11 bases map to TRBD2. The CDR3 loop spans 17 amino acids. The germline CDR1 and CDR2 sequences are SGHRS and YFSETQ. The ends lost 5 bases at V and 11 bases at J; junction bases unmatched: 20. The CDR3 here is CASSSGTSGPAIHEQYF. The CDR3 bases are TGCGCCAGCAGTTCCGGGACTAGCGGTCCCGCTATTCATGAGCAGTACTTC. The complete variable domain, with remaining parts taken from reference TRBV5-1 and TRBJ2-5, reads KAGVTQTPRYLIKTRGQQVTLSCSPISGHRSVSWYQQTPGQGLQFLFEYFSETQRNKGNFPGRFSGRQFSNSRSEMNVSTLELGDSALYLCASSSGTSGPAIHEQYFGPGTRLLVL.

There are a few counts of this clonotype. The genes are TRBV6-1 and TRBJ2-5; no clear D gene. V shed 2 bases and J shed 5 bases, with 15 bases lying between them. The CDR3 length is 15 residues. CDR1 and CDR2 from the germline V gene are MNHNS and SASEGT. CDR3 in DNA: TGTGCCAGCAGTGAACGATCATCTGGGCGGGAGACCCAGTACTTC. This codes for CASSERSSGRETQYF.

The chain joins TRBV27 to TRBJ2-4, with a possible D match to TRBD2 (5 bases). Trimming removed 7 bases at V and 1 base at J, with 14 bases between. Germline values: CDR1 MNHEY, CDR2 SMNVEV (reference sequence). The CDR3 totals 15 residues. Here the CDR3 reads CASKFGGGAKNIQYF. DNA of the CDR3: TGTGCCAGCAAATTCGGTGGCGGGGCCAAAAACATTCAGTACTTC.

The genes are TRBV25-1 and TRBJ1-2; 9 bases map to TRBD1. The CDR3 runs 15 residues. V shed 3 bases, J shed 5 bases, and the junction held 7 bases outside the gene matches. Per germline, CDR1 MGHDK and CDR2 SYGVNS. The chain's CDR3 is CASSDGHRGQYGYTF. As DNA, the CDR3 is TGTGCCAGCAGTGATGGACACAGGGGGCAATATGGCTACACCTTC.

Concerning this clonotype itself: Germline is not matched at one junction end, which may reflect a read error. The rearrangement links TRBV10-3 to TRBJ2-3; 7 positions match TRBD2. The V gene's germline CDR1 is ENHRY and CDR2 SYGVKD. This CDR3 comprises 15 residues. The CDR3 nucleotides read TGTGCCATCAGTGCGGGACCGGGAGGCGTAGACATTCAGTACTTT. Protein: CAISAGPGGVDIQYF.

CDR3 coding DNA: TGCGCCAGGGGGCTGAGACCCAAAAACATTCAGTACTTC. This encodes CARGLRPKNIQYF. The V call is TRBV10-1, the J call TRBJ2-4; a weak D match, TRBD1 (5 bases). V was trimmed by 9 bases and J by 2 bases, leaving 11 bases between them. CDR3 size: 13 residues. Germline lookup yields CDR1 WNHNN and CDR2 SYGVQD (reference sequence).

This chain uses TRBV27 with TRBJ2-4; D not resolved. The CDR3 extends over 14 amino acids. Trimming left V 6 bases short and J 12 bases short, with 21 bases between. Germline V gene sequence: CDR1 MNHEY, CDR2 SMNVEV (reference sequence). The CDR3 DNA reads TGTGCCAGCAGGGCGACCCAAGCCAAAGACACTCAGTACTTC. This codes for CASRATQAKDTQYF.

Concerning this clonotype: The junction differs from germline at one of its ends, possibly a read error. V usage is TRBV27 and J usage is TRBJ2-4, with D possibly being TRBD2 (5 bases). The CDR3 loop spans 15 amino acids. Per the germline V gene, CDR1 is MNHEY and CDR2 is SMNVEV (reference sequence). In nucleotides, the CDR3 is TGTGCCAGCGTCCAGCGGCTAGGAGTCACAAACACTCAGTACTTC. Amino acid sequence: CASVQRLGVTNTQYF.

Comments on this clonotype: Its ends do not fully match the called genes, so a read error is possible. The chain joins TRBV10-1 to TRBJ2-4; TRBD2 is a possible D gene (6 bases). CDR3 size: 14 residues. Germline assignment: CDR1 WNHNN and CDR2 SYGVQD (reference sequence). The CDR3 region has the DNA TGCGGCAGCACGGGGAGGCAAGCCAAAAATATTCAGTACTTC. Amino acid sequence: CGSTGRQAKNIQYF.

The rearrangement joins TRBV6-1 to TRBJ2-1, with 8 bases identical to TRBD2. The J call may be mistaken, given a closer DNA end match to TRBJ2-7. The CDR3 length is 15 residues. CDR1 and CDR2 (germline): MNHNS, SASEGT. CDR3 nucleotides: TGTGCCAGCAGCCAAAATAGCGGGATGGTGGGGGAGCAGTACTTC. Its protein is CASSQNSGMVGEQYF.

Only a few counts were recorded for this clonotype. The chain links TRBV6-4 to TRBJ2-1, with D tentatively TRBD1 (6 bases). Germline V gene lookup returns CDR1 MRHNA and CDR2 SNTAGT. CDR3 length equals 13 residues. The V end lost 6 bases, the J end lost 8 bases, and 14 bases lay between the germline ends. DNA for the CDR3: TGTGCCAGCAGCGTAAAACAGGGCGATGAGCAGTTCTTC. It is translated as CASSVKQGDEQFF.

The count of this clonotype is one. The chain joins TRBV6-5 to TRBJ2-3, with TRBD2 as a possible D gene (6 bases). Germline CDR1 and CDR2: MNHEY and SVGAGI. This CDR3 is 13 amino acids long. V was shortened by 2 bases and J by 10 bases, with 13 bases between the two germline ends. CDR3 bases: TGTGCCAGCAGTTACGTCAGCCGGGGGTCGCAGTATTTT. Translated: CASSYVSRGSQYF.

The chain joins TRBV4-1 to TRBJ2-7, with a possible D match to TRBD2 (5 bases). The V end lost 3 bases, the J end lost 2 bases, and 14 bases lay between the germline ends. This CDR3 spans 15 amino acids. CDR1 and CDR2 from the germline V gene are MGHRA and YSYEKL. In DNA, the CDR3 is TGCGCCAGCAGCCATCCAACCCTCGGGGCCTACGAGCAGTACTTC. It yields the protein CASSHPTLGAYEQYF.

This sequence joins TRBV6-1 and TRBJ1-2; D gene ambiguous. The V gene's germline CDR1 is MNHNS and CDR2 SASEGT. V was trimmed by 6 bases and J by 4 bases, leaving 18 bases between them. This CDR3 contains 15 residues. CDR3 sequence reads: CASSPRETNLYGYTF. CDR3 bases: TGTGCCAGCAGCCCTCGCGAGACAAACCTCTATGGCTACACCTTC.

This rearrangement joins TRBV9 to TRBJ2-3; D is undetermined. Trimming shortened V by 0 bases and J by 1 base, and 3 bases separated the two germline ends. Germline values: CDR1 SGDLS, CDR2 YYNGEE. This CDR3 is built from 13 residues. The chain's CDR3 is CASSVDRTDTQYF. Here the CDR3 DNA reads TGTGCCAGCAGCGTAGATCGCACAGATACGCAGTATTTT.

The chain has TRBV27 and TRBJ2-3, with 7 bases identical to TRBD2. The CDR3 sequence is 15 residues long. Germline trimming cut 9 bases from V and 12 bases from J; bases unmatched to any gene: 21. Germline CDR1 and CDR2: MNHEY and SMNVEV (reference sequence). In DNA form, the CDR3 reads TGTGCCAGGAGGCAGCGGGGAGGAGTCACAGAGACCCAGTATTTT. Its translation is CARRQRGGVTETQYF.

The gene calls are TRBV5-3 and TRBJ2-5, with D unclear. TRBJ2-7 explains the end of the DNA better; the J call may be wrong. TRBV5-3 is placed among ORFs of uncertain function. The CDR3 is 13 amino acids. CDR3 sequence reads: CARSLAREHEQYF. Here the CDR3 DNA reads TGTGCCAGAAGCTTGGCAAGGGAACACGAGCAGTACTTC.

This clonotype has more than one count but fewer than ten. The V and J genes are TRBV6-1 and TRBJ2-3, with a tentative D call TRBD1 (7 bases). The CDR3 loop spans 17 amino acids. V lost 4 bases and J 5 bases, leaving 22 bases between the germline ends. In germline, CDR1 is MNHNS, CDR2 SASEGT. The CDR3 loop reads CASSATPGTVGGDTQYF. In DNA form, the CDR3 reads TGTGCCAGCAGTGCAACCCCCGGGACAGTCGGGGGAGATACGCAGTATTTT.